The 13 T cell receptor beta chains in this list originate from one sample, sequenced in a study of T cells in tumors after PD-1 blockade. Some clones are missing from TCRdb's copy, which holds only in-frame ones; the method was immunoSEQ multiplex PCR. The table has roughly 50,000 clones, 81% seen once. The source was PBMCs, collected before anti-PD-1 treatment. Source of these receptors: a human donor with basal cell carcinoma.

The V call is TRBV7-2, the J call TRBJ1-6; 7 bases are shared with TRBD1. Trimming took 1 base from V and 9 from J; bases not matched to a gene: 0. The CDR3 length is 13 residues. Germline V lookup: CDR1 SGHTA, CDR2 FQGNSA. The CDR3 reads CASSLGDSSPLHF. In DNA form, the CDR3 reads TGTGCCAGCAGCTTAGGGGACAGTTCACCCCTCCACTTT.

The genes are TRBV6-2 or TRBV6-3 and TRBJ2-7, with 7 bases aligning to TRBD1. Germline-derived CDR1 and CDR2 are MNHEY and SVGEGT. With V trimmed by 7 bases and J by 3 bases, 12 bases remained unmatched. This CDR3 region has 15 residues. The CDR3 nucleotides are TGTGCCAGCACCCCCGACCGGGACAGAGTCTACGAGCAGTACTTC. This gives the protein CASTPDRDRVYEQYF.

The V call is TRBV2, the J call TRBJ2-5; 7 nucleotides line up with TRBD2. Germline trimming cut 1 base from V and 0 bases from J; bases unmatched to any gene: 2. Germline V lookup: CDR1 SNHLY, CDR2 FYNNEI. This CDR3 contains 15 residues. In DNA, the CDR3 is TGTGCCAGCAGTGAAGGGACTAGGGACCAAGAGACCCAGTACTTC. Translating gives CASSEGTRDQETQYF.

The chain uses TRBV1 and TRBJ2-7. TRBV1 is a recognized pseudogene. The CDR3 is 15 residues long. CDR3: CTSSRGPCYTYEQYF. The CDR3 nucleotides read TGCACCAGCAGCCGGGGACCTTGTTATACCTACGAGCAGTACTTC.

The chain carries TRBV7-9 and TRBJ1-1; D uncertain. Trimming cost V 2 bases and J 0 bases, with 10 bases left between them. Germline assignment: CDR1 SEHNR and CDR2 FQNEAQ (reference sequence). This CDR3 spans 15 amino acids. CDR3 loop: CASSLSWTVNTEAFF. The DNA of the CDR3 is TGTGCCAGCAGCTTATCATGGACGGTGAACACTGAAGCTTTCTTT.

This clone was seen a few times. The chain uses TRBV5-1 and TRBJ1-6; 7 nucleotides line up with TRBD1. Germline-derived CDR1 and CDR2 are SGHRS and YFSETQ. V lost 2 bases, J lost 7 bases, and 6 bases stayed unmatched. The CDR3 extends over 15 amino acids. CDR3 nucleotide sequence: TGCGCCAGCAGCTTAGAGGGGACAGAGAATTCACCCCTCCACTTT. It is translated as CASSLEGTENSPLHF.

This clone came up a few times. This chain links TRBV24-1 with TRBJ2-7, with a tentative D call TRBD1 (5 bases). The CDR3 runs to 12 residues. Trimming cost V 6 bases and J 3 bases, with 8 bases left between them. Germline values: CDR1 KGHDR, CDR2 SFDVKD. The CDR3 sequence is CATSLQDYEQYF. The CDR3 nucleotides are TGTGCCACCAGTCTACAGGACTACGAGCAGTACTTC.

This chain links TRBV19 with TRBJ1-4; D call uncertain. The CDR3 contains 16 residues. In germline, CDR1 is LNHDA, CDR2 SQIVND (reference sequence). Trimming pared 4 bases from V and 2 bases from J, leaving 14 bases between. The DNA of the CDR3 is TGTGCCAGTAGTAATCCGGGTCGGCAGACTAATGAAAAACTGTTTTTT. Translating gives CASSNPGRQTNEKLFF.

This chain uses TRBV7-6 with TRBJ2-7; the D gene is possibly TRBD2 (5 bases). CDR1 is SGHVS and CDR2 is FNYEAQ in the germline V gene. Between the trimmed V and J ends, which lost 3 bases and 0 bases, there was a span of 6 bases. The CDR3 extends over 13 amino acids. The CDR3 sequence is CASSFAGSYEQYF. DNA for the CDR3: TGTGCCAGCAGCTTTGCGGGCTCCTACGAGCAGTACTTC.

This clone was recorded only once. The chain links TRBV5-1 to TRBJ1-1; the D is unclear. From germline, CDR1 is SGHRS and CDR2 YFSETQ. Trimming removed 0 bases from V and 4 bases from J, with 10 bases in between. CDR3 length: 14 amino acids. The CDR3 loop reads CASSLDATATEAFF. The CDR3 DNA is TGCGCCAGCAGCTTGGATGCGACCGCCACTGAAGCTTTCTTT.

CDR3 nucleotide sequence: TGTGCCAGCAGCCTAACAGGGACGGGCACAGATACGCAGTATTTT. Its translation: CASSLTGTGTDTQYF. The chain links TRBV3-1 (or the pseudogene TRBV3-2) to TRBJ2-3, with D perhaps matching TRBD1 (6 bases). The germline V gene has CDR1 LGHDT and CDR2 YNNKEL (reference sequence). Trimming left V 4 bases short and J 1 base short, with 12 bases between. This CDR3 is 15 amino acids long.

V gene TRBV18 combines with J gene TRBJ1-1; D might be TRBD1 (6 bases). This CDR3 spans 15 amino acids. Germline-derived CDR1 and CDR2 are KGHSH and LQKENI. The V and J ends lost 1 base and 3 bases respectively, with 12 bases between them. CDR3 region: CASSPLGGPDTEAFF. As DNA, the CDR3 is TGTGCCAGCTCACCACTGGGGGGGCCGGACACTGAAGCTTTCTTT. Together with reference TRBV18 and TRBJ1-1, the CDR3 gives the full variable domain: NAGVMQNPRHLVRRRGQEARLRCSPMKGHSHVYWYRQLPEEGLKFMVYLQKENIIDESGMPKERFSAEFPKEGPSILRIQQVVRGDSAAYFCASSPLGGPDTEAFFGQGTRLTVV.

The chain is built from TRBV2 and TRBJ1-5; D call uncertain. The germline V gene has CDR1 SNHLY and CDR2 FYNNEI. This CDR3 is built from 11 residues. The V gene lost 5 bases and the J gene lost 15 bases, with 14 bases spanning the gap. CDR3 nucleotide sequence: TGTGCCAGCAGTCTTACCGGGGTCGTGCATTTT. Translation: CASSLTGVVHF.